This T cell receptor (beta chain) was documented in a study of blood T cell repertoires in COVID-19. Looking at the study overall: Whether acute or convalescent, the COVID-19 samples came from the United States, Italy and Spain. T cells, B-cell-depleted T cells, or PBMCs provided the cDNA or gDNA that served as material.

Seattle enrolled patients during active infection and tracked them longitudinally. Original data processing: Nucleated cell counts were estimated from reference gene primer amplification. Profiling relied on immunoSEQ multiplex PCR, and the TCRdb table lists in-frame clones only, not all of them. V and J calls and clone size come straight from that table; D and trimming were deduced from the DNA. Of about 300,000 clones detected, roughly nine tenths appear once; the ten largest clones hold 1.5% to 2%. The CDR3 spans 15 residues. The V gene end was trimmed by 1 base and the J gene end by 3 bases; junction bases not matched to a gene: 4. Germline V lookup: CDR1 LNHNV, CDR2 YYDKDF (reference sequence).

The genes are TRBV15 and TRBJ1-2; 8 nucleotides line up with TRBD1. Sequencing input: peripheral blood. This TCR came from a woman in her 30s with COVID-19, enrolled during active disease. CDR3 nucleotide sequence: TGTGCCACCAGCAGAGGGACAGGGATTTACTATGGCTACACCTTC. This codes for CATSRGTGIYYGYTF. Filled out from reference TRBV15 and TRBJ1-2, the complete variable domain reads DAMVIQNPRYQVTQFGKPVTLSCSQTLNHNVMYWYQQKSSQAPKLLFHYYDKDFNNEADTPDNFQSRRPNTSFCFLDIRSPGLGDTAMYLCATSRGTGIYYGYTFGSGTRLTVV.